This paragraph covers one TCR beta chain sequence. Its target is not known. This sample was taken from a study of T cell responses to AZD1222 COVID-19 vaccine. Study-wide results and limits: It was only 6 or 7 AZD1222 recipients who were seropositive at baseline. Sampled repertoires all dated from after the peak T cell response. Vaccine-related CD4 TCRs covered spike, predominating at 160-218 and 743-854.

Profiling relied on immunoSEQ multiplex PCR, and the TCRdb table lists in-frame clones only, not all of them. The table lists roughly 150,000 clones, 90% to 95% of them singletons. The sample in question was peripheral blood, obtained 28 days after the second AZD1222 dose. The TCR was taken from an adult who received the AZD1222 COVID-19 vaccine.

The CDR3 loop is CASSSRVGYEQYF. As DNA, the CDR3 is TGTGCCAGCAGCTCCAGGGTAGGCTACGAGCAGTACTTC. The V gene is TRBV6-5, the J gene TRBJ2-7, with D maybe TRBD1 (5 bases). This CDR3 region has 13 residues. Trimming took off 6 bases at V and 3 bases at J, with 12 bases between the two ends. Germline values: CDR1 MNHEY, CDR2 SVGAGI.